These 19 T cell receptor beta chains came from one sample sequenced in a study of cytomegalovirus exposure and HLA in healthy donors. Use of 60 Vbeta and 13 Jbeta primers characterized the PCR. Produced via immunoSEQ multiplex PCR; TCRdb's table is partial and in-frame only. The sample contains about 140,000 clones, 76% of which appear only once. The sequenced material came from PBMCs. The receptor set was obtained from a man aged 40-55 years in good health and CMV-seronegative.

CDR3 amino acids: CASSSPGTTKQETQYF. CDR3 sequence (DNA): TGTGCCAGCAGTTCACCCGGGACTACCAAACAAGAGACCCAGTACTTC. The J gene is TRBJ2-5, the V gene TRBV28; 7 bases match TRBD2. The J segment lost 2 bases and the V segment lost 4 bases, leaving 10 bases of the junction unmatched. The CDR3 is made up of 16 amino acids. Per germline, CDR1 MDHEN and CDR2 SYDVKM. Full variable domain (missing parts from reference TRBV28 and TRBJ2-5): DVKVTQSSRYLVKRTGEKVFLECVQDMDHENMFWYRQDPGLGLRLIYFSYDVKMKEKGDIPEGYSVSREKKERFSLILESASTNQTSMYLCASSSPGTTKQETQYFGPGTRLLVL.

The CDR3 DNA follows: TGTGCCAGCAGCAATCCGGGACACCCCTTCTACGAGCAGTACTTC. Its translation is CASSNPGHPFYEQYF. The V and J genes are TRBV21-1 and TRBJ2-7; the table gives TRBD1 as D, unverified against the DNA. TRBV21-1 is recorded as a pseudogene. The CDR3 consists of 15 residues.

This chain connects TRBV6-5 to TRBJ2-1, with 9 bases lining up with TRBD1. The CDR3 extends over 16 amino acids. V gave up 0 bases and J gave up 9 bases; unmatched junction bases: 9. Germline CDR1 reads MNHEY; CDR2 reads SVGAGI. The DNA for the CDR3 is TGTGCCAGCAGTTACTCCGGGACAGGGTGGGGGAGTGAGCAGTTCTTC. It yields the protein CASSYSGTGWGSEQFF.

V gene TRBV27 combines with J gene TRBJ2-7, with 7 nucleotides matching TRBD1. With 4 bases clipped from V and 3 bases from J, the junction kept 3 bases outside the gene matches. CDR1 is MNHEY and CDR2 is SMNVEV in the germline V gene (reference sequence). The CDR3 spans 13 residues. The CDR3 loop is CASSWYRGYEQYF. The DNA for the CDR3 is TGTGCCAGCAGTTGGTACAGGGGCTACGAGCAGTACTTC.

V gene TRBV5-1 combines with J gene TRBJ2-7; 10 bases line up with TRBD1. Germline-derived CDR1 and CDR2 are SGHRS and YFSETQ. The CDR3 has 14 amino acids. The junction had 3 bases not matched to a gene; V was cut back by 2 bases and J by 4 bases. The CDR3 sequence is CASSFRTGGYEQYF. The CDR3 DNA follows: TGCGCCAGCAGCTTCAGGACAGGGGGGTACGAGCAGTACTTC. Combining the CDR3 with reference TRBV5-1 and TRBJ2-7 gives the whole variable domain KAGVTQTPRYLIKTRGQQVTLSCSPISGHRSVSWYQQTPGQGLQFLFEYFSETQRNKGNFPGRFSGRQFSNSRSEMNVSTLELGDSALYLCASSFRTGGYEQYFGPGTRLTVT.

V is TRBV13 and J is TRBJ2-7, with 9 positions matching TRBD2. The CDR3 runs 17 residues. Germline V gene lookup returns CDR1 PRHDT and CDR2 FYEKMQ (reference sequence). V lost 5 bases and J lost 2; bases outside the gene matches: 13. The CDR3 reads CASSPNIAGGGAYEQYF. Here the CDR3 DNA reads TGTGCCAGCAGCCCTAATATAGCCGGCGGGGGGGCCTACGAGCAGTACTTC.

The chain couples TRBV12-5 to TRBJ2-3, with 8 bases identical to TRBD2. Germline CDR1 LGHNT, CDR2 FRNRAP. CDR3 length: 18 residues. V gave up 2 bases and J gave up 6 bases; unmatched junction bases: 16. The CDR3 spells CASGLTYTGTSSWDTQYF. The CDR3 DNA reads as TGTGCTAGTGGTTTGACATACACGGGGACTAGTAGTTGGGATACGCAGTATTTT.

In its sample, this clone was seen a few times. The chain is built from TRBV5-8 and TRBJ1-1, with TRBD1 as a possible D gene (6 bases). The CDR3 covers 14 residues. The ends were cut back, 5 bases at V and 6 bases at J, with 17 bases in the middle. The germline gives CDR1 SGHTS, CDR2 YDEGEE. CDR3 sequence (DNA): TGTGCCAGCAGACGAACCGGGACAACCCCTGAAGCTTTCTTT. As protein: CASRRTGTTPEAFF.

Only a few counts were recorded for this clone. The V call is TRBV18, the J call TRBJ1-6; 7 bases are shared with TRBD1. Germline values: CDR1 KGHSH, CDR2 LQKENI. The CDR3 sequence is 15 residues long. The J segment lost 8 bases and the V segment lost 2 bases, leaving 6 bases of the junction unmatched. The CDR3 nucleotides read TGTGCCAGCTCACCAGTGCAGGGGGTTGATTCACCCCTCCACTTT. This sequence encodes CASSPVQGVDSPLHF.

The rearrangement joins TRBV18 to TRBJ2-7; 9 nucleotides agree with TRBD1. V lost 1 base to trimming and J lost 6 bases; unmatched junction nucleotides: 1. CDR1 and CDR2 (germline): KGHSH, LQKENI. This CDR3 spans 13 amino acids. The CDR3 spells CASSPLDRGEQYF. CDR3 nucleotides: TGTGCCAGCTCACCACTGGACAGGGGCGAGCAGTACTTC.

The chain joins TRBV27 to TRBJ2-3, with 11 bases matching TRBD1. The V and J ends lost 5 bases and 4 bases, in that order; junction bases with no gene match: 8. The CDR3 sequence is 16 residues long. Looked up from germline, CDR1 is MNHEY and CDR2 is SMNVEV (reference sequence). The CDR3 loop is CASSIRGQGGADTQYF. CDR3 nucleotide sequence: TGTGCCAGCAGTATAAGGGGACAGGGGGGCGCAGATACGCAGTATTTT.

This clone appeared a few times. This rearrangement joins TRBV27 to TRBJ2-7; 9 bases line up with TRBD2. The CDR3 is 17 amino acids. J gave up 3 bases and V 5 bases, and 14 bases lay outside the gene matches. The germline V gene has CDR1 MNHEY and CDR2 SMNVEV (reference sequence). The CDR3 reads CASSVAGGRGLFYEQYF. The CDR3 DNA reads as TGTGCCAGCAGTGTCGCGGGAGGGAGGGGTCTGTTCTACGAGCAGTACTTC.

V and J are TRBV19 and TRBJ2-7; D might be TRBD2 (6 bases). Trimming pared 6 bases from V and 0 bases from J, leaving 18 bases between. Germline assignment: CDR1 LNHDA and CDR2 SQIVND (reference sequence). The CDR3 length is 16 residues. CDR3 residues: CASSHGGGTLSYEQYF. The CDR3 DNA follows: TGTGCCAGTAGCCACGGTGGAGGGACCCTCTCCTACGAGCAGTACTTC.

The CDR3 DNA reads TGTGCCAGCAGTGACTCGTCTAGTTCAAACACTGAAGCTTTCTTT. This gives the protein CASSDSSSSNTEAFF. The gene calls are TRBV6-4 and TRBJ1-1; D is uncertain. The germline V gene encodes CDR1 MRHNA and CDR2 SNTAGT. The CDR3 runs 15 residues. V dropped 0 bases and J dropped 2 bases, with 10 bases sitting between them.

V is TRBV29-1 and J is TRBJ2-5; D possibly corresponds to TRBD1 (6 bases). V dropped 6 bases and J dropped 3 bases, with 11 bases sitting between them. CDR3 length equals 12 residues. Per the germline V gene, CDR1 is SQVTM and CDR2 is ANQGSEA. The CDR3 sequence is CSVGTPEETQYF. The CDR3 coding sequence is TGCAGCGTCGGGACACCCGAAGAGACCCAGTACTTC. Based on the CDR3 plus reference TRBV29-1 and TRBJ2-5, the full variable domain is SAVISQKPSRDICQRGTSLTIQCQVDSQVTMMFWYRQQPGQSLTLIATANQGSEATYESGFVIDKFPISRPNLTFSTLTVSNMSPEDSSIYLCSVGTPEETQYFGPGTRLLVL.

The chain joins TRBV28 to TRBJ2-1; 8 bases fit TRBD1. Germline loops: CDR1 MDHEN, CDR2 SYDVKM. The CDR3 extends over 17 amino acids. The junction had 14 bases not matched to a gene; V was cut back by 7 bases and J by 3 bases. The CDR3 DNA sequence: TGTGCCAGCACTAACCCAGGGGGCGATGGGGGCTACAATGAGCAGTTCTTC. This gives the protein CASTNPGGDGGYNEQFF.

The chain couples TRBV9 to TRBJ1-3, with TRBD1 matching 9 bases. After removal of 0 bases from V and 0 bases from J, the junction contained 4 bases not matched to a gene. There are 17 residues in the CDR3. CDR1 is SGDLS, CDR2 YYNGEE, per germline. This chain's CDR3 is CASSVEGGQGSGNTIYF. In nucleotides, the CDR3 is TGTGCCAGCAGCGTAGAGGGGGGACAGGGCTCTGGAAACACCATATATTTT.

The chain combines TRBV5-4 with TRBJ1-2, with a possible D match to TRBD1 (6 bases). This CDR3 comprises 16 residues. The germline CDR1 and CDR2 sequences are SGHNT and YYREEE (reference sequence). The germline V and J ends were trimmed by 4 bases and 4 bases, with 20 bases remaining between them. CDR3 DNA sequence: TGTGCCAGCAGCCCTCGCTGGGGGCCGGATGGCTATGGCTACACCTTC. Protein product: CASSPRWGPDGYGYTF. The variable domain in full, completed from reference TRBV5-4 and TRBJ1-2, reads ETGVTQSPTHLIKTRGQQVTLRCSSQSGHNTVSWYQQALGQGPQFIFQYYREEENGRGNFPPRFSGLQFPNYSSELNVNALELDDSALYLCASSPRWGPDGYGYTFGSGTRLTVV.

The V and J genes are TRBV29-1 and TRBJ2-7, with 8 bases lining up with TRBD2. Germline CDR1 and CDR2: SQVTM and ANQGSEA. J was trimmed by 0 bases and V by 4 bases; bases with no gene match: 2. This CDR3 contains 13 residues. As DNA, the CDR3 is TGCAGCGTTGGCGGGAGGAACTCCTACGAGCAGTACTTC. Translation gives CSVGGRNSYEQYF.